These T cell receptor beta chains were read from a single sample in a study of blood T cell repertoires in COVID-19. Here immunoSEQ multiplex PCR was the method, and the copy in TCRdb shows in-frame clones only, minus some. This sample has about 100,000 clones, with approximately 90% found just once. The sample was peripheral blood. All receptors derive from a man aged 45-65 years with active COVID-19. Each CDR3 is given with its conserved first and last residue. The D gene is left open where the match is weak. Part of the rows lack a size; the others show once, few, many or a class for expanded clones.

d_call j_call v_call clone_size cdr3_aa cdr3_nt
NA TRBJ2-3 TRBV4-1 NA CASSQTDTDTQYF TGCGCCAGCAGCCAAACAGACACAGATACGCAGTATTTT
NA TRBJ2-1 TRBV29-1 NA CSVEEGVGQFF TGCAGCGTTGAGGAGGGTGTAGGGCAGTTCTTC
TRBD1 TRBJ1-2 TRBV6-6 NA CASNPDRGRGGYTF TGTGCCAGCAACCCCGACAGGGGAAGGGGAGGCTACACCTTC
TRBD1 TRBJ1-2 TRBV13 once CASRDRESARYGYTF TGTGCCAGTCGCGACAGGGAATCAGCGCGCTATGGCTACACCTTC
NA TRBJ1-5 TRBV29-1 NA CSVTSGVNQPQHF TGCAGCGTGACGTCAGGGGTCAATCAGCCCCAGCATTTT
NA TRBJ2-1 TRBV5-1 NA CASSLAQGRHEQFF TGCGCCAGCAGCTTGGCACAGGGGAGGCATGAGCAGTTCTTC
NA TRBJ2-7 TRBV3-1/TRBV3-2 NA CASSLGQNYEQYF TGTGCCAGCAGCCTTGGACAGAACTACGAGCAGTACTTC
TRBD1 TRBJ1-5 TRBV7-8 NA CASSLGHRGEPQHF TGTGCCAGCAGCTTGGGGCACAGGGGAGAGCCCCAGCATTTT
NA TRBJ2-3 TRBV6-1 NA CASSERLNGDTQYF TGTGCCAGCAGTGAAAGATTGAACGGGGATACGCAGTATTTT
NA TRBJ1-1 TRBV2 few CASSAYTEAFF TGTGCCAGCAGTGCCTACACTGAAGCTTTCTTT
TRBD2 TRBJ2-3 TRBV6-5 NA CASRQRERDTQYF TGTGCCAGCAGGCAGCGGGAGAGAGATACGCAGTATTTT
NA TRBJ2-2 TRBV19 NA CASTQYQGNYLSGELFF TGTGCCAGTACTCAATATCAGGGGAATTATTTATCCGGGGAGCTGTTTTTT
NA TRBJ1-1 TRBV11-2 NA CASSPLAPEAFF TGTGCCAGCAGCCCGTTGGCCCCTGAAGCTTTCTTT
NA TRBJ2-2 TRBV29-1 NA CSVLKGVNTGELFF TGCAGCGTTCTAAAGGGGGTGAACACCGGGGAGCTGTTTTTT
TRBD2 TRBJ2-3 TRBV29-1 once CSVGTSGGDTQYF TGCAGCGTTGGGACTAGCGGAGGTGATACGCAGTATTTT
NA TRBJ1-2 TRBV6-5 NA CASSYSNSNYGYTF TGTGCCAGCAGTTACTCGAACAGCAACTATGGCTACACCTTC
NA TRBJ2-5 TRBV7-2 once CASSLNRFQETQYF TGTGCCAGCAGCTTAAACAGATTCCAAGAGACCCAGTACTTC
NA TRBJ1-6 TRBV30 once CAWQSQGGSPLHF TGTGCCTGGCAAAGCCAGGGCGGTTCACCCCTCCACTTT
TRBD2 TRBJ2-1 TRBV9 NA CASSDGTSGVQWQFF TGTGCCAGCAGCGACGGGACTAGCGGGGTTCAATGGCAGTTCTTC
TRBD1 TRBJ2-3 TRBV5-8 NA CASSPAPLGQVTADTQYF TGTGCCAGCAGCCCCGCCCCCTTAGGACAGGTGACGGCAGATACGCAGTATTTT
NA TRBJ2-3 TRBV24-1 NA CATSDSAGWSADTQYF TGTGCCACCAGTGATTCGGCGGGCTGGTCTGCAGATACGCAGTATTTT
TRBD2 TRBJ2-7 TRBV5-1 NA CASSLTSGGTNLLQYF TGCGCCAGCAGCTTAACTAGCGGGGGAACCAACCTCCTGCAGTACTTC
TRBD2 TRBJ2-2 TRBV5-1 few CATTPGGSTGELFF TGCGCCACCACACCTGGCGGGAGCACCGGGGAGCTGTTTTTT
NA TRBJ1-5 TRBV27 NA CASSLRGGGNQPQHF TGTGCCAGCAGTTTACGGGGTGGCGGCAATCAGCCCCAGCATTTT
NA TRBJ2-7 TRBV11-2 NA CASSLTADSSYEQYF TGTGCCAGCAGCTTAACCGCCGATAGCTCCTACGAGCAGTACTTC
TRBD1 TRBJ2-2 TRBV15 NA CATSRKGQGANTGELFF TGTGCCACCAGCAGGAAGGGACAGGGTGCGAACACCGGGGAGCTGTTTTTT
NA TRBJ2-7 TRBV3-1/TRBV3-2 NA CASSQDKGWSHEQYF TGTGCCAGCAGCCAAGATAAGGGGTGGTCCCACGAGCAGTACTTC
TRBD2 TRBJ2-1 TRBV6-5 once CASSYFAGGANEQFF TGTGCCAGCAGTTACTTTGCGGGGGGAGCCAATGAGCAGTTCTTC
NA TRBJ2-3 TRBV10-3 NA CAIGGEVTGTDTQYF TGTGCCATCGGTGGGGAGGTCACCGGCACAGATACGCAGTATTTT
NA TRBJ2-5 TRBV9 once CASSQDGSEGTQYF TGTGCCAGTTCCCAAGATGGCAGCGAAGGGACCCAGTACTTC
NA TRBJ2-2 TRBV4-2 NA CASSRAEGGTGELFF TGTGCCAGCAGCCGGGCTGAGGGCGGCACCGGGGAGCTGTTTTTT
NA TRBJ2-7 TRBV6-5 NA CATRQSIGEQYF TGTGCCACCCGACAATCGATCGGCGAGCAGTACTTC
TRBD1 TRBJ1-4 TRBV30 NA CAWTPGGYNEKLFF TGTGCCTGGACGCCAGGGGGCTATAATGAAAAACTGTTTTTT